The 21 T cell receptor beta chains below come from one sample, sequenced in a study of shared clonotypes between healthy human individuals. Sequencing used immunoSEQ multiplex PCR; TCRdb keeps in-frame clones, though not all of them. Among 2 million to 2.5 million clones, roughly 91% were seen once, and the ten largest hold more than 1.5%. CD45RO-negative CD8 cells positively selected for CCR7 made up the naive population, which excluded terminally differentiated effector memory CD45RA+ cells. The sequenced sample was naive CD8+ T cells from PBMCs. The receptors originated from a man between 18 and 35 years old in good health. Some clones in this sample may be carry-over from other donors' samples.

The V and J genes are TRBV29-1 and TRBJ2-2; D gene uncertain. V lost 5 bases and J lost 8, with 9 bases in between. CDR1 is SQVTM, CDR2 ANQGSEA, per germline. This CDR3 is 11 amino acids long. The chain's CDR3 is CSVLHSGELFF. CDR3 in DNA: TGCAGCGTTCTACATTCTGGGGAGCTGTTTTTT.

The chain is built from TRBV12-5 and TRBJ2-3, with D uncertain. CDR1 is LGHNT and CDR2 is FRNRAP in the germline V gene. The CDR3 consists of 14 residues. The V gene lost 4 bases and the J gene lost 4 bases, with 12 bases spanning the gap. For the CDR3, the DNA is TGTGCTAGTGGTTGGAACACTTTATCAGATACGCAGTATTTT. This encodes CASGWNTLSDTQYF.

This clone appeared a single time. The chain couples TRBV2 to TRBJ2-2; unclear D gene. Between the trimmed V and J ends, which lost 5 bases and 5 bases, there was a span of 12 bases. From germline, CDR1 is SNHLY and CDR2 FYNNEI. The CDR3 loop spans 14 amino acids. The CDR3 region is CASSRGLETGELFF. As DNA, the CDR3 is TGTGCCAGCAGTCGAGGCCTCGAGACCGGGGAGCTGTTTTTT. The whole variable domain, filled in from reference TRBV2 and TRBJ2-2, reads EPEVTQTPSHQVTQMGQEVILRCVPISNHLYFYWYRQILGQKVEFLVSFYNNEISEKSEIFDDQFSVERPDGSNFTLKIRSTKLEDSAMYFCASSRGLETGELFFGEGSRLTVL.

This chain uses TRBV6-1 with TRBJ1-5, with D possibly TRBD1 on 5 matching bases. Germline V gives CDR1 MNHNS, CDR2 SASEGT. V was pared by 10 bases and J by 1 base, with 14 bases between. There are 14 residues in the CDR3. CDR3: CATMTVWSNQPQHF. The CDR3 DNA reads as TGTGCCACCATGACAGTGTGGAGCAATCAGCCCCAGCATTTT.

The rearrangement uses TRBV9 and TRBJ2-1; 10 bases align to TRBD2. The CDR3 runs 14 residues. The trim removed 6 bases at V and 9 bases at J, leaving 9 bases unmatched. Looked up from germline, CDR1 is SGDLS and CDR2 is YYNGEE. DNA of the CDR3: TGTGCCAGCACCCCAGCGGGAGGGCCCGGTGAGCAGTTCTTC. It specifies CASTPAGGPGEQFF.

This rearrangement joins TRBV19 to TRBJ1-2; 11 bases fit TRBD1. V was pared by 5 bases and J by 8 bases, with 7 bases of the junction left unmatched. CDR3 length equals 14 residues. CDR1 and CDR2 from the germline V gene are LNHDA and SQIVND (reference sequence). This CDR3 reads CASSPDRGPWGYTF. DNA of the CDR3: TGTGCCAGTAGTCCGGACAGGGGGCCCTGGGGCTACACCTTC.

The rearrangement uses TRBV9 and TRBJ1-4; TRBD1 matches at 7 bases. Germline CDR1 and CDR2: SGDLS and YYNGEE. The junction had 12 bases not matched to a gene; V was cut back by 4 bases and J by 3 bases. This CDR3 has 17 residues. The CDR3 sequence is CASSPEGGGEANEKLFF. Here the CDR3 DNA reads TGTGCCAGCAGCCCCGAGGGAGGGGGCGAGGCTAATGAAAAACTGTTTTTT.

This rearrangement joins TRBV10-2 to TRBJ1-5; TRBD1 aligns across 9 bases. After removal of 3 bases from V and 7 bases from J, the junction contained 7 bases not matched to a gene. Germline lookup yields CDR1 WSHSY and CDR2 SAAADI. The CDR3 contains 15 residues. This CDR3 is CASSDPGQGYQPQHF. The CDR3 nucleotides are TGCGCCAGCAGTGACCCGGGACAGGGCTACCAGCCCCAGCATTTT.

The chain couples TRBV30 to TRBJ2-7; unclear D gene. In germline, CDR1 is GTSNPN, CDR2 SVGIG (reference sequence). CDR3 length: 13 residues. Trimming left V 0 bases short and J 4 bases short, with 10 bases between. CDR3 bases: TGTGCCTGGAGTGTACATGACGGATACGAGCAGTACTTC. It encodes CAWSVHDGYEQYF.

The chain employs TRBV2 and TRBJ2-2; D is undetermined. Germline V CDR1 and CDR2: SNHLY, FYNNEI. Trimming took off 6 bases at V and 0 bases at J, with 5 bases between the two ends. The CDR3 loop spans 13 amino acids. The CDR3 is CASRLTNTGELFF. CDR3 in DNA: TGTGCCAGCAGGCTCACGAACACCGGGGAGCTGTTTTTT.

V usage is TRBV5-8 and J usage is TRBJ2-7; TRBD2 matches at 8 bases. V trimming: 4 bases; J trimming: 6 bases; junction bases outside the gene matches: 6. CDR1 and CDR2 from the germline V gene are SGHTS and YDEGEE. The CDR3 totals 13 residues. The DNA of the CDR3 is TGTGCCAGCAGCATCGGGAGGGGGAGCGAGCAGTACTTC. Protein: CASSIGRGSEQYF. Based on the CDR3 plus reference TRBV5-8 and TRBJ2-7, the full variable domain is EAGVTQSPTHLIKTRGQQATLRCSPISGHTSVYWYQQALGLGLQFLLWYDEGEERNRGNFPPRFSGRQFPNYSSELNVNALELEDSALYLCASSIGRGSEQYFGPGTRLTVT.

The chain couples TRBV6-5 to TRBJ2-5; D is perhaps TRBD1 (6 bases). CDR3 length: 14 residues. Trimming removed 5 bases at V and 4 bases at J, with 14 bases between. CDR1 is MNHEY and CDR2 is SVGAGI in the germline V gene. The CDR3 sequence is CASSAGGQAETQYF. The CDR3, as DNA: TGTGCCAGCAGTGCTGGGGGCCAGGCAGAGACCCAGTACTTC.

CDR3 sequence (DNA): TGCGCCAGCAGCTTGGATTGGCGGGGGGACAATGAGCAGTTCTTC. Translation gives CASSLDWRGDNEQFF. The chain has TRBV5-1 and TRBJ2-1, with TRBD2 matching 8 bases. Unmatched junction bases numbered 4, after V lost 0 bases and J lost 5 bases. This CDR3 comprises 15 residues. Germline lookup yields CDR1 SGHRS and CDR2 YFSETQ.

The chain joins TRBV11-2 to TRBJ2-3; the D is unclear. The V end lost 5 bases, the J end lost 2 bases, and 17 bases lay between the germline ends. This CDR3 contains 16 residues. Germline V gene data show CDR1 as SGHAT and CDR2 as FQNNGV. The CDR3 DNA sequence: TGTGCCAGCAGCAGTAGGGTGGGTGTCTACACAGATACGCAGTATTTT. Translated, it gives CASSSRVGVYTDTQYF.

A single count supports this clone. The genes are TRBV29-1 and TRBJ2-7; D is possibly TRBD2 (5 bases). Germline lookup yields CDR1 SQVTM and CDR2 ANQGSEA. V lost 1 base and J 7 bases, leaving 11 bases between the germline ends. This CDR3 spans 12 amino acids. The CDR3, as DNA: TGCAGCGTTGAAGTTCAGAGGGAGGAGCAGTACTTC. Protein sequence: CSVEVQREEQYF.

The chain carries TRBV28 and TRBJ1-5; D call uncertain. Trimming removed 2 bases from V and 3 bases from J, with 14 bases in between. This CDR3 is 16 amino acids long. The V gene's germline CDR1 is MDHEN and CDR2 SYDVKM. DNA of the CDR3: TGTGCCAGCAGTTTAGCGTATAGTAAGTTCAATCAGCCCCAGCATTTT. It codes for CASSLAYSKFNQPQHF.

This chain connects TRBV14 to TRBJ2-1; D unclear. This CDR3 spans 17 amino acids. Trimming shortened V by 5 bases and J by 5 bases, and 22 bases separated the two germline ends. Germline CDR1 is SGHDN and CDR2 is FVKESK. The CDR3 loop reads CASSKVSPQPPNNEQFF. The CDR3 DNA follows: TGTGCCAGCAGCAAAGTAAGCCCTCAGCCCCCTAACAATGAGCAGTTCTTC.

The V call is TRBV6-1, the J call TRBJ1-5; 10 bases are a match to TRBD1. Germline assignment: CDR1 MNHNS and CDR2 SASEGT. V trimming: 6 bases; J trimming: 7 bases; junction bases outside the gene matches: 3. The CDR3 extends over 13 amino acids. CDR3 amino acids: CASRGTGEQPQHF. The CDR3 DNA reads as TGTGCCAGCAGGGGGACAGGGGAACAGCCCCAGCATTTT.

The CDR3: CASGEGDRATDTQYF. CDR3 DNA: TGTGCCAGCGGAGAGGGGGACAGGGCCACAGATACGCAGTATTTT. The chain recombines TRBV9 with TRBJ2-3; 9 positions match TRBD1. The CDR3 has 15 amino acids. The germline CDR1 and CDR2 sequences are SGDLS and YYNGEE. Trimming removed 7 bases from V and 2 bases from J; junction bases left unmatched: 8.

The chain employs TRBV10-3 and TRBJ1-2; D gene ambiguous. Trimming cost V 10 bases and J 2 bases, with 5 bases left between them. There are 10 residues in the CDR3. The V gene's germline CDR1 is ENHRY and CDR2 SYGVKD. The CDR3 DNA sequence: TGTGCCAACAGCAACTATGGCTACACCTTC. It yields the protein CANSNYGYTF.

The chain uses TRBV5-6 and TRBJ2-7, with D unresolved. The CDR3 has 13 amino acids. V dropped 4 bases and J dropped 2 bases, with 10 bases sitting between them. Germline loops: CDR1 SGHDT, CDR2 YYEEEE. CDR3 sequence (DNA): TGTGCCAGCAGCGTGGGCAGACCCTACGAGCAGTACTTC. The encoded protein is CASSVGRPYEQYF.